This TCR beta chain was captured by sequencing in a study of T cells in Graves' hyperthyroidism and ophthalmopathy. Study-wide points: From stable hyperthyroidism, ophthalmopathy was separated by a 13 V-J model. Researchers found most expanded thyroid clonotypes above 0.001 in blood as well.

Authors of the study amplified TCR beta CDR3 regions from RNA transcripts. The primer set for the first-round RT-PCR of the TCR CDR3 was HTBI. TCRdb used MiXCR to reprocess the multiplex PCR reads, holding one entry per CDR3 protein. This sample has about 180,000 distinct CDR3 sequences; around 15% occur once, and the top ten carry roughly 29%. At least ten counts were recorded for this clonotype. Its cognate antigen is unknown. Per germline, CDR1 MNHNS and CDR2 SASEGT. The CDR3 loop spans 16 amino acids. V trimming: 6 bases; J trimming: 10 bases; junction bases outside the gene matches: 11. The study defined stable Graves' hyperthyroidism as no ophthalmopathy progression within 18 months. The diagnostic basis comprised clinical symptoms, serum thyroxine and TRAb, thyroid ultrasound and orbital computed tomography.

The rearrangement joins TRBV6-1 to TRBJ2-1; 14 bases are shared with TRBD2. This sequence was found in a woman aged 45-59 years with Graves' hyperthyroidism. Input material: blood. CDR3 region: CASSGTSGGPGWEQFF. In nucleotides, the CDR3 is TGTGCCAGCAGCGGGACTAGCGGGGGCCCCGGGTGGGAGCAGTTCTTC.